These 8 T cell receptor beta chains were sequenced from one sample in a study of T cells in localized non-small cell lung cancer. Libraries were prepared by immunoSEQ multiplex PCR; TCRdb keeps only in-frame clonotypes and omits some of them. This table holds some 72,000 clones, 84% found once. The material was peripheral blood, obtained before any cancer treatment. The receptors come from a man aged 40 to 70 with stage I lung adenocarcinoma.

V is TRBV7-9 and J is TRBJ1-2; 7 bases are a match to TRBD1. Germline V gene data show CDR1 as SEHNR and CDR2 as FQNEAQ (reference sequence). After removal of 5 bases from V and 3 bases from J, the junction contained 9 bases not matched to a gene. The CDR3 has 15 residues. Here the CDR3 reads CASSLNEGGDYGYTF. CDR3 in DNA: TGTGCCAGCAGCCTAAATGAAGGGGGCGACTATGGCTACACCTTC.

This rearrangement joins TRBV19 to TRBJ1-4, with D maybe TRBD1 (5 bases). The CDR3 is 17 residues long. V gave up 3 bases and J gave up 0 bases, with 14 bases separating them. Looked up from germline, CDR1 is LNHDA and CDR2 is SQIVND (reference sequence). The CDR3 sequence: CASSIGRGDATNEKLFF. The CDR3 DNA reads TGTGCCAGTAGTATTGGGAGGGGCGATGCAACTAATGAAAAACTGTTTTTT.

This chain uses TRBV28 with TRBJ2-7; D is uncertain. The CDR3 is 12 amino acids. Germline CDR1 reads MDHEN; CDR2 reads SYDVKM. The germline V and J ends were trimmed by 5 bases and 6 bases, with 11 bases remaining between them. The CDR3 nucleotides read TGTGCCAGCAGTCCCCCGCTCGGCGAGCAGTACTTC. As protein: CASSPPLGEQYF.

This chain uses TRBV30 with TRBJ1-5; 10 bases align to TRBD1. Germline V lookup: CDR1 GTSNPN, CDR2 SVGIG (reference sequence). Trimming cost V 2 bases and J 3 bases; bases outside gene matches: 7. CDR3 length equals 16 residues. This chain's CDR3 is CAWSMSGTGVNQPQHF. Written as DNA, the CDR3 is TGTGCCTGGAGTATGTCTGGGACAGGGGTCAATCAGCCCCAGCATTTT.

The chain combines TRBV29-1 with TRBJ2-1; 7 bases agree with TRBD1. V lost 7 bases and J lost 1; bases outside the gene matches: 4. The CDR3 totals 13 residues. Germline values: CDR1 SQVTM, CDR2 ANQGSEA. Written as DNA, the CDR3 is TGCAGCGCACTACAGGGGTCCTACAATGAGCAGTTCTTC. It specifies CSALQGSYNEQFF.

The V and J genes are TRBV2 and TRBJ2-3, with 10 bases fitting TRBD2. After removal of 4 bases from V and 0 bases from J, the junction contained 7 bases not matched to a gene. This CDR3 comprises 17 residues. Germline CDR1 is SNHLY and CDR2 is FYNNEI. CDR3 sequence: CASSGGAGGPSTDTQYF. Written as DNA, the CDR3 is TGTGCCAGCAGTGGCGGAGCGGGGGGGCCGAGCACAGATACGCAGTATTTT. Variable domain in full (rest from reference TRBV2 and TRBJ2-3): EPEVTQTPSHQVTQMGQEVILRCVPISNHLYFYWYRQILGQKVEFLVSFYNNEISEKSEIFDDQFSVERPDGSNFTLKIRSTKLEDSAMYFCASSGGAGGPSTDTQYFGPGTRLTVL.

This chain joins TRBV5-5 and TRBJ2-2, with 8 positions matching TRBD1. The CDR3 spans 16 residues. With V trimmed by 0 bases and J by 6 bases, 7 bases remained unmatched. Germline V gene data show CDR1 as SGHKS and CDR2 as YYEKEE (reference sequence). The CDR3 reads CASSLADRVPPGELFF. The CDR3 DNA reads as TGTGCCAGCAGCTTGGCGGACAGGGTTCCCCCCGGGGAGCTGTTTTTT.

The V and J genes are TRBV7-2 and TRBJ2-7; a possible D gene is TRBD2 (5 bases). V shed 1 base and J shed 3 bases, with 7 bases lying between them. The CDR3 runs to 13 residues. From germline, CDR1 is SGHTA and CDR2 FQGNSA. DNA for the CDR3: TGTGCCAGCAGCTTAGGGCGGGTCTACGAGCAGTACTTC. This codes for CASSLGRVYEQYF. Filled out from reference TRBV7-2 and TRBJ2-7, the complete variable domain reads GAGVSQSPSNKVTEKGKDVELRCDPISGHTALYWYRQSLGQGLEFLIYFQGNSAPDKSGLPSDRFSAERTGGSVSTLTIQRTQQEDSAVYLCASSLGRVYEQYFGPGTRLTVT.